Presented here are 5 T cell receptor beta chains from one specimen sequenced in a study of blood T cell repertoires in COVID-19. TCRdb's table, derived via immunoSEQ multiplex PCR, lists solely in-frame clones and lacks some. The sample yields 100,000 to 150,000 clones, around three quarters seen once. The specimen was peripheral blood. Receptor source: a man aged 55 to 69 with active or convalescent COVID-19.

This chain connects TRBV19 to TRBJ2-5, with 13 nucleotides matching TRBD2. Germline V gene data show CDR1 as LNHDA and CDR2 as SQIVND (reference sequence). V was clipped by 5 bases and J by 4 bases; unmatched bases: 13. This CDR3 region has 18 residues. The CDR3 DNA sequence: TGTGCCAGTAGTCCGGGACTAGCGGGATTGATGGTGTTAGAGACCCAGTACTTC. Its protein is CASSPGLAGLMVLETQYF. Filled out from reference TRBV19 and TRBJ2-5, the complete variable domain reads DGGITQSPKYLFRKEGQNVTLSCEQNLNHDAMYWYRQDPGQGLRLIYYSQIVNDFQKGDIAEGYSVSREKKESFPLTVTSAQKNPTAFYLCASSPGLAGLMVLETQYFGPGTRLLVL.

The DNA for the CDR3 is TGTGCCAGCAGTTCCTCGCTAGTAAGAGGAGGTGAGCAGTTCTTC. It is translated as CASSSSLVRGGEQFF. The V gene is TRBV28, the J gene TRBJ2-1; the D gene is possibly TRBD2 (5 bases). From germline, CDR1 is MDHEN and CDR2 SYDVKM. CDR3 length: 15 residues. Trimming removed 4 bases at V and 9 bases at J, with 19 bases between.

The CDR3 DNA sequence: TGTGCCAGCACCGCTACCAGCGGGACAGATACGCAGTATTTT. It codes for CASTATSGTDTQYF. The chain has TRBV28 and TRBJ2-3; a possible D gene is TRBD2 (6 bases). Trimming cost V 7 bases and J 3 bases, with 14 bases left between them. CDR1 and CDR2 from the germline V gene are MDHEN and SYDVKM. This CDR3 has 14 amino acids.

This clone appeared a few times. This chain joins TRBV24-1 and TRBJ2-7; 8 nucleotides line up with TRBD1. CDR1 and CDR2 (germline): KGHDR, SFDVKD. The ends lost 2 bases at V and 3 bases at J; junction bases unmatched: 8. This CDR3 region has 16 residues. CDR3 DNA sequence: TGTGCCACCAGTGATTCCGGGACAGGTGGATTCTACGAGCAGTACTTC. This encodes CATSDSGTGGFYEQYF.

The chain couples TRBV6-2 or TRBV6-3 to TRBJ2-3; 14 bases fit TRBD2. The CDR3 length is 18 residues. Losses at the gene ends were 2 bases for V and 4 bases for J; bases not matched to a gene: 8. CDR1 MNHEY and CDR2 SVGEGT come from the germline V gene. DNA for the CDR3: TGTGCCAGCAGTTACCTTGGGACTAGCGGGAGAGTGGCAGATACGCAGTATTTT. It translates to CASSYLGTSGRVADTQYF.